The T cell receptor (beta chain) under discussion was sequenced for a study of T cells in Graves' hyperthyroidism and ophthalmopathy. Study findings and constraints: The model's output predicted ophthalmopathy at a median of approximately 6.5 months prior to onset.

Turning to this clonotype: What it recognizes is unknown. It may be a read error: a sequence one base away is much more abundant. The conserved final phenylalanine or tryptophan is absent from the CDR3, which likely points to a read error.

The CDR3 covers 16 residues. Germline-derived CDR1 and CDR2 are MNHGY and SVAAGI. V lost 6 bases and J lost 5; bases outside the gene matches: 12. Amplified TCR beta CDR3 regions came from RNA transcripts. HTBI primers were employed in a first-round RT-PCR of the TCR CDR3. TCRdb re-called the multiplex PCR reads with MiXCR, one entry per CDR3 protein. This sample has approximately 700,000 distinct CDR3 sequences, with approximately 16% found just once. The specimen was blood. This rearrangement joins TRBV6-9 to TRBJ2-5; TRBD2 aligns across 10 bases. The TCR sequence derives from a man aged 18 to 29 with Graves' hyperthyroidism. The CDR3, as DNA: TGTGCCAGCAGCTTAGCTTCTAGCGGGAGATTTGAGACCCAGTACCTC. Encoded protein: CASSLASSGRFETQYL.